These 17 T cell receptor beta chains share one sample of origin, sequenced in a study of T cell clonality in common variable immunodeficiency. Measured with immunoSEQ multiplex PCR; TCRdb has only the in-frame clones, and not every one. The sample lists roughly 79,000 clones, none appearing once, the ten largest making up about 0.8%. The sample was peripheral blood mononuclear cells. The receptors derive from a person aged 18 to 69 in good health.

This clone was observed many times. The read halts 3 residues ahead of the CDR3 end, with the missing end drawn from the germline J gene. The chain employs TRBV5-1 and TRBJ2-5; 7 bases line up with TRBD2. V was pared by 4 bases and J by 4 bases, with 10 bases of the junction left unmatched. CDR3 length equals 15 residues. CDR1 is SGHRS, CDR2 YFSETQ, per germline. The sequenced part of the CDR3 DNA is TGCGCCAGCAGCCCTTGGACTAGTAACAGAGAGACC. Protein: CASSPWTSNRET. The full-length CDR3 reads as CASSPWTSNRETQYF.

This clone was observed many times. The read ends 3 residues early relative to the CDR3; the germline J gene fills the gap. This rearrangement joins TRBV7-9 to TRBJ2-3; weak D call: TRBD2 (5 bases). This CDR3 comprises 15 residues. The V gene's germline CDR1 is SEHNR and CDR2 FQNEAQ (reference sequence). V was cut by 1 base and J by 3 bases, with 11 bases left in between. Partial CDR3 DNA: TGTGCCAGCAGCTTAGGGAGAGCGGAGACAGATACG. Translating gives CASSLGRAETDT. The full-length CDR3 reads as CASSLGRAETDTQYF. The full variable domain, completed using reference TRBV7-9 and TRBJ2-3, is DTGVSQNPRHKITKRGQNVTFRCDPISEHNRLYWYRQTLGQGPEFLTYFQNEAQLEKSRLLSDRFSAERPKGSFSTLEIQRTEQGDSAMYLCASSLGRAETDTQYFGPGTRLTVL.

This clone was counted ten times or more. With the read ending 3 residues before the CDR3 end, the germline J gene is used to fill in that end. The chain carries TRBV4-2 and TRBJ2-5, with 12 bases aligning to TRBD1. The CDR3 covers 17 residues. The V and J ends lost 0 bases and 4 bases, in that order; junction bases with no gene match: 6. Germline V CDR1 and CDR2: LGHNA, YNFKEQ. CDR3 in amino acids: CASSQERGTGGLETQYF. The DNA read from the CDR3 is TGTGCCAGCAGCCAAGAAAGGGGGACAGGGGGCCTAGAGACC.

This clone occurred many times. CDR3 sequence: CSAPSGRGSNEQFF. CDR3 DNA (partial): TGCAGTGCCCCCTCAGGGAGAGGCTCCAATGAG. The chain couples TRBV20-1 to TRBJ2-1, with D tentatively TRBD1 or TRBD2 (5 bases each). Read data end 3 residues before the CDR3 end; the end is taken from the germline J gene. Deletions cut 6 bases from V and 6 bases from J, with 18 bases between. Germline V gene lookup returns CDR1 DFQATT and CDR2 SNEGSKA (reference sequence). CDR3 size: 14 residues.

This clone was detected ten times or more. The sequenced CDR3 bases are TGCGCCAGCAGCTCCTCCGGGACTAGCGGGAACACCGGGGAG. Residues: CASSSSGTSGNTGE. The complete CDR3 reads CASSSSGTSGNTGELFF. The genes are TRBV5-1 and TRBJ2-2; 11 nucleotides line up with TRBD2. The CDR3 extends 3 residues past the end of the read, so its final part is completed from the germline J gene. The trim removed 3 bases at V and 1 base at J, leaving 5 bases unmatched. The germline V gene has CDR1 SGHRS and CDR2 YFSETQ. The CDR3 loop spans 17 amino acids.

This clone was recorded at least ten times. Coverage ceases 3 residues before the CDR3 finishes, and the germline J gene fills in the end. V is TRBV5-4 and J is TRBJ2-1; 9 bases are a match to TRBD2. Germline-derived CDR1 and CDR2 are SGHNT and YYREEE (reference sequence). The V segment lost 0 bases and the J segment 3 bases; nucleotides outside the gene matches: 4. This CDR3 spans 16 amino acids. The CDR3 DNA, read in part, is TGTGCCAGCAGCTTGGTCGGACTAGCGTTCTACAATGAG. Translating it yields CASSLVGLAFYNE. The entire CDR3 reads CASSLVGLAFYNEQFF.

This clone was detected ten times or more. The CDR3 goes on 3 residues after the read ends, and that part is filled in from the germline J gene. The J gene is TRBJ2-7, the V gene TRBV20-1; tentative D call: TRBD1 (5 bases). V was trimmed by 4 bases and J by 5 bases, leaving 21 bases between them. This CDR3 region has 15 residues. Looked up from germline, CDR1 is DFQATT and CDR2 is SNEGSKA (reference sequence). The part of the CDR3 DNA that was read is TGCAGTGCTACCCGGCCAGGGATCACTGTGCACGAG. Amino acids: CSATRPGITVHE. The entire CDR3 sequence reads CSATRPGITVHEQYF.

In its sample, this clone was seen many times. The read gets to within 3 residues of the CDR3 end, and the germline J gene fills in the rest. This sequence joins TRBV7-2 and TRBJ2-7; 8 nucleotides align to TRBD2. Per the germline V gene, CDR1 is SGHTA and CDR2 is FQGNSA. J lost 2 bases, V lost 0 bases, and 6 bases had no gene match. The CDR3 consists of 16 residues. The part of the CDR3 DNA that was read is TGTGCCAGCAGCTTAGCCGGGGGGGTGGGGACCTACGAG. Translation gives CASSLAGGVGTYE. The CDR3 in full is CASSLAGGVGTYEQYF. Full variable domain (missing parts from reference TRBV7-2 and TRBJ2-7): GAGVSQSPSNKVTEKGKDVELRCDPISGHTALYWYRQSLGQGLEFLIYFQGNSAPDKSGLPSDRFSAERTGGSVSTLTIQRTQQEDSAVYLCASSLAGGVGTYEQYFGPGTRLTVT.

This clone has at least ten counts. The read ends 3 residues early relative to the CDR3; the germline J gene fills the gap. The chain couples TRBV7-6 to TRBJ2-3; a possible D gene is TRBD2 (6 bases). The CDR3 has 15 residues. Germline V CDR1 and CDR2: SGHVS, FNYEAQ. The V end lost 0 bases, the J end lost 2 bases, and 9 bases lay between the germline ends. CDR3 residues: CASSLASGNTDTQYF. CDR3 DNA (partial): TGTGCCAGCAGCTTAGCTAGCGGAAACACAGATACG.

This clone was observed at least ten times. The CDR3 extends 3 residues past the end of the read, so its final part is completed from the germline J gene. The chain is built from TRBV7-2 and TRBJ2-3; 10 nucleotides line up with TRBD2. CDR1 and CDR2 from the germline V gene are SGHTA and FQGNSA. This CDR3 contains 15 residues. Unmatched junction bases numbered 7, after V lost 4 bases and J lost 6 bases. The part of the CDR3 DNA that was read is TGTGCCAGCAGCTCCATTAGCGGGAGGAGGGATACG. It translates to CASSSISGRRDT. The complete CDR3 reads CASSSISGRRDTQYF.

This clone was recorded many times. The read falls 3 residues short of the CDR3 end, and the missing part is taken from the germline J gene. This chain uses TRBV7-2 with TRBJ2-3, with 10 bases identical to TRBD1. Germline-derived CDR1 and CDR2 are SGHTA and FQGNSA. The CDR3 runs 15 residues. The junction had 1 base not matched to a gene; V was cut back by 3 bases and J by 1 base. The DNA read from the CDR3 is TGTGCCAGCAGCTTGGACAGGGGGGGCACAGATACG. Translated, it gives CASSLDRGGTDT. The full CDR3 sequence reads CASSLDRGGTDTQYF.

This clone was observed many times. The sequenced fragment ends 3 residues before the CDR3 boundary, so the rest is inferred from the germline J gene. This chain joins TRBV19 and TRBJ1-2; 7 nucleotides line up with TRBD1. The CDR3 extends over 14 amino acids. Germline CDR1 reads LNHDA; CDR2 reads SQIVND (reference sequence). Incomplete CDR3 DNA: TGTGCCAGTAGCAATAGGGGACAGAAAAACGGC. Amino acid sequence: CASSNRGQKNG. The complete CDR3 reads CASSNRGQKNGYTF.

At least ten counts were recorded for this clone. The CDR3 is CASSINAGTYEQYF. The covered CDR3 bases are TGTGCCAGTAGTATTAACGCAGGAACCTACGAG. J is TRBJ2-7 and V is TRBV19; the D is unclear. The read stops 3 residues short of the end of the CDR3; the missing end is completed from the germline J gene. V was pared by 3 bases and J by 2 bases, with 11 bases between. The CDR3 runs to 14 residues. Germline CDR1 is LNHDA and CDR2 is SQIVND (reference sequence).

As to this clone: An end of the junction does not agree with germline; a read error may underlie this. The read terminates 3 residues ahead of where the CDR3 ends, so the germline J gene completes it. The V and J genes are TRBV2 and TRBJ2-7; unclear D gene. This CDR3 has 15 amino acids. CDR1 is SNHLY, CDR2 FYNNEI, per germline. CDR3 sequence: CASREGSRVPYEQYF. The sequenced part of the CDR3 DNA is TGTGCCAGCAGAGAAGGTAGTAGGGTCCCCTACGAG. The full variable domain, rest sourced from reference TRBV2 and TRBJ2-7, is EPEVTQTPSHQVTQMGQEVILRCVPISNHLYFYWYRQILGQKVEFLVSFYNNEISEKSEIFDDQFSVERPDGSNFTLKIRSTKLEDSAMYFCASREGSRVPYEQYFGPGTRLTVT.

This clone was recorded at least ten times. The read terminates 3 residues before the CDR3 end, so the remaining end is supplied by the germline J gene. This chain uses TRBV20-1 with TRBJ1-1; D is perhaps TRBD1 (6 bases). Trimming removed 6 bases from V and 7 bases from J, with 12 bases in between. This CDR3 spans 11 amino acids. Germline loops: CDR1 DFQATT, CDR2 SNEGSKA (reference sequence). The sequenced part of the CDR3 DNA is TGCAGTGCCCTTAGGACAGTTGAA. Amino acids: CSALRTVE. The whole CDR3 protein reads CSALRTVEAFF.

This clone came up many times. Read data end 3 residues before the CDR3 end; the end is taken from the germline J gene. The J gene is TRBJ2-1, the V gene TRBV19; possible D gene TRBD1, 6 bases. From germline, CDR1 is LNHDA and CDR2 SQIVND (reference sequence). The length of the CDR3 is 13 residues. Between the trimmed V and J ends, which lost 5 bases and 7 bases, there was a span of 12 bases. CDR3 protein: CASSVRQENEQFF. The CDR3 bases that were read are TGTGCCAGTAGTGTACGACAGGAGAATGAG.

This clone was detected ten times or more. The observed sequence ends 3 residues before the CDR3 terminus, with the missing tail filled in from the germline J gene. V is TRBV18 and J is TRBJ1-2; TRBD1 agrees at 12 bases. CDR1 is KGHSH, CDR2 LQKENI, per germline. This CDR3 comprises 16 residues. The CDR3 sequence: CASSPSKGTGGAGYTF. The DNA read from the CDR3 is TGTGCCAGCTCACCGAGTAAGGGGACAGGGGGCGCCGGC. Combining the CDR3 with reference TRBV18 and TRBJ1-2 gives the whole variable domain NAGVMQNPRHLVRRRGQEARLRCSPMKGHSHVYWYRQLPEEGLKFMVYLQKENIIDESGMPKERFSAEFPKEGPSILRIQQVVRGDSAAYFCASSPSKGTGGAGYTFGSGTRLTVV.